The clone carrying this T cell receptor (beta chain) has only a few counts. The sample belongs to a study of human T cells and chemical hapten exposure. Time point in this sample: pre-sensitization, week 0. Treatment meaning: therapeutic diphenylcyclopropenone sensitization with weekly scalp DPC. Blood collection happened ahead of applying each patch test. MiXCR was run by TCRdb on the RACE reads, yielding one entry per CDR3 protein. Seen here are about 110,000 distinct CDR3 sequences, around 12% observed once, and the top ten hold about 1.6%. The germline V gene encodes CDR1 KGHSH and CDR2 LQKENI. The V gene lost 0 bases and the J gene lost 8 bases, with 5 bases spanning the gap. This CDR3 has 12 residues.

The material sequenced was whole blood, taken in connection with sensitization to the hapten diphenylcyclopropenone (DPC). The chain carries TRBV18 and TRBJ2-1, with D hard to call. This TCR was recovered from a woman between 45 and 60 years old with alopecia areata. Some clones in this sample may be carry-over from other donors' samples. CDR3 sequence (DNA): TGTGCCAGCTCACCACCAACAGATGAGCAGTTCTTC. Encoded protein: CASSPPTDEQFF.